This is a list of T cell receptor beta chains from one sample in a study of blood T cell repertoires in COVID-19. Profiling relied on immunoSEQ multiplex PCR, and the TCRdb table lists in-frame clones only, not all of them. The table records about 350,000 clones, 65% to 90% of them present only once. The sequencing sample was made of peripheral blood. These receptor sequences come from a woman aged 60-70 years with COVID-19, enrolled during active disease. Each CDR3 is given with its conserved first and last residue. The D gene is left open where the match is weak. Rows may omit the clone size; those that give it use once, few, many or a size class.

d_gene: TRBD1
j_gene: TRBJ1-1
v_gene: TRBV5-1
abundance: NA
CDR3nt: TGCGCCAGCAGCTGGGGGGGACAGGTGAACACTGAAGCTTTCTTT
CDR3aa: CASSWGGQVNTEAFF

d_gene: TRBD1
j_gene: TRBJ2-1
v_gene: TRBV14
abundance: once
CDR3nt: TGTGCCAGCAGCCAAGCATACAGGGGCAATGAGCAGTTCTTC
CDR3aa: CASSQAYRGNEQFF

d_gene: TRBD2
j_gene: TRBJ2-5
v_gene: TRBV7-9
abundance: NA
CDR3nt: TGTGCCAGCAGACCGAGCGGGGGACAAGAGACCCAGTACTTC
CDR3aa: CASRPSGGQETQYF

d_gene: TRBD1
j_gene: TRBJ2-1
v_gene: TRBV11-2
abundance: NA
CDR3nt: TGTGCCAGCAGCTTGGCTCAGGGGGCGCCGAATGAGCAGTTCTTC
CDR3aa: CASSLAQGAPNEQFF

d_gene: NA
j_gene: TRBJ1-1
v_gene: TRBV5-4
abundance: once
CDR3nt: TGTGCCAGCAGCTTGGACGGTGAAGCTTTCTTT
CDR3aa: CASSLDGEAFF

d_gene: TRBD1
j_gene: TRBJ1-1
v_gene: TRBV4-1
abundance: NA
CDR3nt: TGCGCCAGCAGCCAAGACCCGGGACAGGGTATGGAAACTGAAGCTTTCTTT
CDR3aa: CASSQDPGQGMETEAFF

d_gene: NA
j_gene: TRBJ2-3
v_gene: TRBV29-1
abundance: NA
CDR3nt: TGCAGCGTTGCAGGGCCAAGCACAGATACGCAGTATTTT
CDR3aa: CSVAGPSTDTQYF

d_gene: TRBD1
j_gene: TRBJ1-2
v_gene: TRBV9
abundance: NA
CDR3nt: TGTGCCAGCAGCCCTGGGGACAGTATGCTGGGTGGCTACACCTTC
CDR3aa: CASSPGDSMLGGYTF

d_gene: NA
j_gene: TRBJ1-3
v_gene: TRBV6-4
abundance: NA
CDR3nt: TGTGCCAGCAGTGACTCAAGTTATCCCCCGGAGGGAACCTCTGGAAACACCATATATTTT
CDR3aa: CASSDSSYPPEGTSGNTIYF

d_gene: NA
j_gene: TRBJ2-7
v_gene: TRBV4-2
abundance: NA
CDR3nt: TGTGCCAGCAGCCAAGAAGGTACAGTCAGCTCCTACGAGCAGTACTTC
CDR3aa: CASSQEGTVSSYEQYF

d_gene: NA
j_gene: TRBJ2-3
v_gene: TRBV19
abundance: NA
CDR3nt: TGTGCCAGTAGTCCACGGACGGGGATTTACACAGATACGCAGTATTTT
CDR3aa: CASSPRTGIYTDTQYF

d_gene: NA
j_gene: TRBJ2-3
v_gene: TRBV9
abundance: NA
CDR3nt: TGTGCCAGCAGCGCCTCTGCTCCCTTGACAGGTGGAACAGATACGCAGTATTTT
CDR3aa: CASSASAPLTGGTDTQYF

d_gene: NA
j_gene: TRBJ2-1
v_gene: TRBV15
abundance: NA
CDR3nt: TGTGCCACCAGCGGCGGAAGAAGAGGTTTTATAAATGAGCAGTTCTTC
CDR3aa: CATSGGRRGFINEQFF

d_gene: NA
j_gene: TRBJ1-6
v_gene: TRBV6-5
abundance: NA
CDR3nt: TGTGCCAGCAGGCCACAGGGTTCCTATAATTCACCCCTCCACTTT
CDR3aa: CASRPQGSYNSPLHF

d_gene: TRBD1
j_gene: TRBJ2-6
v_gene: TRBV27
abundance: NA
CDR3nt: TGTGCCAGCAGACGAACAGGGGTCGGGGCCAACGTCCTGACTTTC
CDR3aa: CASRRTGVGANVLTF

d_gene: TRBD2
j_gene: TRBJ2-7
v_gene: TRBV7-8
abundance: NA
CDR3nt: TGTGCCAGCAGCCCCATTGCCGGGACTAGCGGGGGAGAGTACTTC
CDR3aa: CASSPIAGTSGGEYF

d_gene: NA
j_gene: TRBJ2-4
v_gene: TRBV10-2
abundance: NA
CDR3nt: TGCGCCAGCAGTGGAGTTTTCGCCAAAAACATTCAGTACTTC
CDR3aa: CASSGVFAKNIQYF

d_gene: TRBD2
j_gene: TRBJ2-2
v_gene: TRBV3-1/TRBV3-2
abundance: NA
CDR3nt: TGTGCCAGCAGCCAGGCGACTAGCGGGGGGTTTTGGGCCGGGGAGCTGTTTTTT
CDR3aa: CASSQATSGGFWAGELFF

d_gene: NA
j_gene: TRBJ2-2
v_gene: TRBV7-2
abundance: NA
CDR3nt: TGTGCCAGCAGCTTAAAGGGGCAAGGCTCCGGGGAGCTGTTTTTT
CDR3aa: CASSLKGQGSGELFF

d_gene: TRBD1
j_gene: TRBJ2-5
v_gene: TRBV11-2
abundance: few
CDR3nt: TGTGCCAGCAGCATAGGACAGGCGGAGACCCAGTACTTC
CDR3aa: CASSIGQAETQYF

d_gene: TRBD2
j_gene: TRBJ2-3
v_gene: TRBV11-2
abundance: NA
CDR3nt: TGTGCCAGCATGGGCCCTTCTAGCGGGGGGCGGGGAGATACGCAGTATTTT
CDR3aa: CASMGPSSGGRGDTQYF

d_gene: NA
j_gene: TRBJ1-1
v_gene: TRBV6-1
abundance: NA
CDR3nt: TGTGCCAGCAGTGAAGAAGTGGGGGGTGGTATGAACACTGAAGCTTTCTTT
CDR3aa: CASSEEVGGGMNTEAFF

d_gene: NA
j_gene: TRBJ2-7
v_gene: TRBV4-2
abundance: NA
CDR3nt: TGTGCCAGCAGCCAAGCTTCCCTAGACGGCGACTACGAGCAGTACTTC
CDR3aa: CASSQASLDGDYEQYF

d_gene: TRBD2
j_gene: TRBJ2-5
v_gene: TRBV19
abundance: NA
CDR3nt: TGTGCCAGTAGTTCCCGCCCCAGCGGGGGGGGCTTAGGGGAGACCCAGTACTTC
CDR3aa: CASSSRPSGGGLGETQYF

d_gene: TRBD1
j_gene: TRBJ1-1
v_gene: TRBV2
abundance: NA
CDR3nt: TGTGCCAGCAGGGGAACAGGGGGTAAGACTGAAGCTTTCTTT
CDR3aa: CASRGTGGKTEAFF

d_gene: TRBD2
j_gene: TRBJ2-5
v_gene: TRBV19
abundance: NA
CDR3nt: TGTGCCAGTAGTCCGAAAGGGGGGACTAGCGGGAGCCCCCTGGAGACCCAGTACTTC
CDR3aa: CASSPKGGTSGSPLETQYF

d_gene: NA
j_gene: TRBJ2-7
v_gene: TRBV18
abundance: NA
CDR3nt: TGTGCCAGCTCACCTCGCCCTGGACAGTCCTACGAGCAGTACTTC
CDR3aa: CASSPRPGQSYEQYF

d_gene: TRBD1
j_gene: TRBJ1-2
v_gene: TRBV7-9
abundance: NA
CDR3nt: TGTGCCAGCAGCTTAGGGTCAGGGGGCGCGGATGGCTACACCTTC
CDR3aa: CASSLGSGGADGYTF

d_gene: NA
j_gene: TRBJ1-2
v_gene: TRBV6-5
abundance: NA
CDR3nt: TGTGCCAGCAGTACCCCCTTAGGGGTTGGCTACACCTTC
CDR3aa: CASSTPLGVGYTF